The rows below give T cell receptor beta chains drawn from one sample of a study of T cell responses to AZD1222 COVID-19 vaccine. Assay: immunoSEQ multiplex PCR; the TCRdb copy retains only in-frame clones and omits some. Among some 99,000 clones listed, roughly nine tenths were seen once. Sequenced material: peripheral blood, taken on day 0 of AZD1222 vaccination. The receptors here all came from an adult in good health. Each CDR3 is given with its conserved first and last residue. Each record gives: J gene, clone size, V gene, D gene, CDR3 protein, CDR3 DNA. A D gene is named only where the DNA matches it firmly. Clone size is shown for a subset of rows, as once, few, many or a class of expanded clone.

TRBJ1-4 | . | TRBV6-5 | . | CASAQGHPNEKLFF | TGTGCCAGCGCCCAGGGACACCCTAATGAAAAACTGTTTTTT
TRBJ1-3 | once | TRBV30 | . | CASAGHNSGNTIYF | TGTGCCTCCGCGGGACACAACTCTGGAAACACCATATATTTT
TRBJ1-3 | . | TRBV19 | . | CASGLNGNTIYF | TGTGCCAGTGGGTTAAACGGAAACACCATATATTTT
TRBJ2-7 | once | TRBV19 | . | CASSNRYAEANEQYF | TGTGCCAGTAGTAATCGATATGCGGAGGCCAACGAGCAGTACTTC
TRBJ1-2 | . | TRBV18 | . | CASSEQGWDGYTF | TGTGCCAGCTCTGAACAGGGTTGGGATGGCTACACCTTC
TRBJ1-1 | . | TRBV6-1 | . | CASSEVAGMNTEAFF | TGTGCCAGCAGTGAAGTCGCGGGTATGAACACTGAAGCTTTCTTT
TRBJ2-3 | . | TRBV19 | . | CASSPSWTAKSTDTQYF | TGTGCCAGTAGCCCCTCATGGACAGCTAAATCCACAGATACGCAGTATTTT
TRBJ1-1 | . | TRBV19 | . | CASSGYGATEAFF | TGTGCCAGTAGTGGATACGGGGCGACTGAAGCTTTCTTT
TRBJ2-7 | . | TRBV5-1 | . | CASSLVDGEQYF | TGCGCCAGCAGCTTGGTGGACGGCGAGCAGTACTTC
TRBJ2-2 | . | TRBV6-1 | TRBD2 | CASSDSGGANTGELFF | TGTGCCAGCAGTGATAGCGGGGGGGCTAACACCGGGGAGCTGTTTTTT
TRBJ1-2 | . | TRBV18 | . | CASSLATGTLNGYTF | TGTGCCAGCTCACTAGCGACCGGGACACTTAATGGCTACACCTTC
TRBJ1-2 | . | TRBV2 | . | CASRGTQGSSGYTF | TGTGCCAGCAGGGGGACACAGGGAAGTTCTGGCTACACCTTC
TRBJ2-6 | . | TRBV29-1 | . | CSVESRGQSPGANVLTF | TGCAGCGTTGAAAGTAGGGGCCAAAGTCCTGGGGCCAACGTCCTGACTTTC
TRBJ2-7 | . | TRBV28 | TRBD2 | CASSWSGGVSYEQYF | TGTGCCAGCAGTTGGAGCGGGGGGGTATCCTACGAGCAGTACTTC
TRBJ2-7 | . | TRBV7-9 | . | CASSTLSGIYEQYF | TGTGCCAGCAGCACGCTCTCAGGGATCTACGAGCAGTACTTC
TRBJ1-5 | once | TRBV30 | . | CAWSVLARNQPQHF | TGTGCCTGGAGTGTACTAGCGAGGAATCAGCCCCAGCATTTT
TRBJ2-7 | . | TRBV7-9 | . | CASSLEGTEYEQYF | TGTGCCAGCAGCTTAGAAGGGACGGAATACGAGCAGTACTTC
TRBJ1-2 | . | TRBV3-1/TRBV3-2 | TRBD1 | CASSPGQGASYGYTF | TGTGCCAGCAGCCCAGGACAGGGTGCTAGCTATGGCTACACCTTC